The TCR beta chain under discussion was sequenced for a study of shared clonotypes between healthy human individuals. Study-level points and caveats: It was the non-shared clonotypes that had lower generation probabilities than clonotypes shared by all four donors. Sample collection involved blood only; tissue repertoires are likely different.

Comment on this clone: Its antigen remains unknown.

Trimming took 1 base from V and 2 from J, leaving 15 bases between them. The V gene's germline CDR1 is SGHVS and CDR2 FNYEAQ. The CDR3 has 16 residues. Researchers ran the assay at a deep level. On sorted subsets, replicate PCRs used 200 to 250 ng DNA, or 30,000 or so T cell genomes. TCRdb's table, derived via immunoSEQ multiplex PCR, lists solely in-frame clones and lacks some. The sample consists of fewer than 350,000 clones, about nine tenths of them appearing once. This chain links TRBV7-6 with TRBJ2-7; D gene uncertain. The receptor was isolated from a man younger than 35 in good health. The material sequenced was memory CD8+ T cells sorted from blood. Subset given: CD45RO+ cells pooled with CCR7-negative TemRA cells. CDR3 DNA: TGTGCCAGCAGCTTAGTGAACACCAAAATCCCCTACGAGCAGTACTTC. Its translation: CASSLVNTKIPYEQYF.